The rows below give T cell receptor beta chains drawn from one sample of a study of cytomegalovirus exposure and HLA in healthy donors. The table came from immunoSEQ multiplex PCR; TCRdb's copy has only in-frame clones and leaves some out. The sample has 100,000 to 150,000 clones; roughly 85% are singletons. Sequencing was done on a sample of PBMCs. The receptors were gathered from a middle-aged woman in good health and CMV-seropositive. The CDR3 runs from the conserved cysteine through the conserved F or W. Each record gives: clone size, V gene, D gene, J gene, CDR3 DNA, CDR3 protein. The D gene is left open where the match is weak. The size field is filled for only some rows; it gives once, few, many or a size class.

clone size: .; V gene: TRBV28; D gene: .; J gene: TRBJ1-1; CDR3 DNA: TGTGCCAGCAGTTTGCTTGAGATGAACACTGAAGCTTTCTTT; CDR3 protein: CASSLLEMNTEAFF
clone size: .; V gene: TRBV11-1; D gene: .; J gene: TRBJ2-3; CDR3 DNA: TGTGCCAGCAGCCCCGTTGGGGCAGGGGCAGATACGCAGTATTTT; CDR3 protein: CASSPVGAGADTQYF
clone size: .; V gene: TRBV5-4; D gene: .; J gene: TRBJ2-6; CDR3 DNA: TGTGCCAGCAGCTTGCTGGGGCTCTCTGGGGCCAACGTCCTGACTTTC; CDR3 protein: CASSLLGLSGANVLTF
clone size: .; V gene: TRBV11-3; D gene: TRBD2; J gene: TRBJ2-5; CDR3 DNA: TGTGCCAGCAGCTTAGCGTTCGGGCTAGCGGGAGGTGAGACCCAGTACTTC; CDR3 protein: CASSLAFGLAGGETQYF
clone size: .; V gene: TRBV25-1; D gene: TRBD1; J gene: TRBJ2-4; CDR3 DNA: TGTGCCAGCAGTGATGACAGGGGGCCCGTCAACATTCAGTACTTC; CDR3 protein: CASSDDRGPVNIQYF
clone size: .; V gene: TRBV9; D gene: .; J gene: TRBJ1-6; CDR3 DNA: TGTGCCAGCAGCGAACAGGCGAGCTCCTATAATTCACCCCTCCACTTT; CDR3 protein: CASSEQASSYNSPLHF
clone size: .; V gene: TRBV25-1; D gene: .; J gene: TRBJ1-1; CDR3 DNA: TGTGCCAGCAGTGATGGGAGATTGAACACTGAAGCTTTCTTT; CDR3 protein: CASSDGRLNTEAFF
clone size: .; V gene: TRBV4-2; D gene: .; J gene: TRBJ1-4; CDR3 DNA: TGTGCCAGCAGCCAAGATTCCATTGCTAATGAGGATGAAAAACTGTTTTTT; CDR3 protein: CASSQDSIANEDEKLFF
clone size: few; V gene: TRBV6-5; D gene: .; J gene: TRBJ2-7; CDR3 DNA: TGTGCCAGCAGTTTTACAGCCGGTGCCTACGAGCAGTACTTC; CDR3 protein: CASSFTAGAYEQYF
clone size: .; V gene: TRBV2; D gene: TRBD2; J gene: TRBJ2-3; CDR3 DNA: TGTGCCAGCAGCTATGACCACCCAGGACTAGCGGGGAAACCTAGCACAGATACGCAGTATTTT; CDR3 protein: CASSYDHPGLAGKPSTDTQYF
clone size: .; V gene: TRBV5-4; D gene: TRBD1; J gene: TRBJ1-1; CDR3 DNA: TGTGCCAGCAGCTCAAAAGGCAGGGGGCTGAACACTGAAGCTTTCTTT; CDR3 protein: CASSSKGRGLNTEAFF
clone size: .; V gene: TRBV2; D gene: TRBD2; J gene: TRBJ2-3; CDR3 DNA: TGTGCCAGCAGTGATCTAGCGGGGGATACGCAGTATTTT; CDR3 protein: CASSDLAGDTQYF
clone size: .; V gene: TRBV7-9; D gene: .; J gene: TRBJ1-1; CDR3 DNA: TGTGCCAGCAGCTCACAACAGGGAACTGAAGCTTTCTTT; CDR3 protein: CASSSQQGTEAFF
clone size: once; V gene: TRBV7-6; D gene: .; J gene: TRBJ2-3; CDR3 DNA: TGTGCCAGCAGCTTAGGGAGGGGGCAGGCAGATACGCAGTATTTT; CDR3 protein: CASSLGRGQADTQYF
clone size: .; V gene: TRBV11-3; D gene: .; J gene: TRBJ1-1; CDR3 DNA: TGTGCCAGCAGCTTAATGCCAGGAGGCCTGAACACTGAAGCTTTCTTT; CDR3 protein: CASSLMPGGLNTEAFF
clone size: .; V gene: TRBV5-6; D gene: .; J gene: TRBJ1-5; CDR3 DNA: TGTGCCAGCAGCTTGGGGGGCAAGAATCCGCCCCAGCATTTT; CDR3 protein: CASSLGGKNPPQHF
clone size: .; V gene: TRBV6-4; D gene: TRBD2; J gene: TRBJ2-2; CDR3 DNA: TGTGCCAGCAGTGATAAAAGGGCTAGCGGGACCGAAGGGACCGGGGAGCTGTTTTTT; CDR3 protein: CASSDKRASGTEGTGELFF
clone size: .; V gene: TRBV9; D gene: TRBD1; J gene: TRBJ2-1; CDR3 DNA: TGTGCCAGCAGCGTAGGGACAGGCCCCTACAATGAGCAGTTCTTC; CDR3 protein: CASSVGTGPYNEQFF
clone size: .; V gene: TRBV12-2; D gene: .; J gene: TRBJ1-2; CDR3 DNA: TGTGCAAGTCGCCCGAGGACAGGGGACTACTATGGCTACACCTTC; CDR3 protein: CASRPRTGDYYGYTF
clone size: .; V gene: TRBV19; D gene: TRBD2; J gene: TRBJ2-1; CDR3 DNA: TGTGCCAGTAGTAACCGGGGGGGGCAGTTCTTC; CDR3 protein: CASSNRGGQFF
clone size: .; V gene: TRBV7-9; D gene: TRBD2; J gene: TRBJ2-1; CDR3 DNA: TGTGCCAGCAGCTTAGTAACGGGAGGGCGGGAGCAGTTCTTC; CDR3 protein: CASSLVTGGREQFF
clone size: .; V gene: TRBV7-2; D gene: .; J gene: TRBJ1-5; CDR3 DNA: TGTGCCAGCAGCTTAGGGGGGGAGGTCCAGCCCCAGCATTTT; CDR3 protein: CASSLGGEVQPQHF
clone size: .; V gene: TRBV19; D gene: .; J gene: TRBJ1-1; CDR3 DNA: TGTGCCAGTACCCGATGGGAGGGCACTGAAGCTTTCTTT; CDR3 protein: CASTRWEGTEAFF
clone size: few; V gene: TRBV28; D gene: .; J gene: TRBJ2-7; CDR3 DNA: TGTGCCAGCAGTCCCGTGGGGGCGAAATACTACGAGCAGTACTTC; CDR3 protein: CASSPVGAKYYEQYF
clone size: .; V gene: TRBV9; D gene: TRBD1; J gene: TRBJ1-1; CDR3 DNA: TGTGCCAGCAGCCCGCGGGACAGGAGGGTGACTGAAGCTTTCTTT; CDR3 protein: CASSPRDRRVTEAFF
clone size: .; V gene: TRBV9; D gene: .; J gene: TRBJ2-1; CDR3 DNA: TGTGCCAGCAGCCCCCCTACTGCAGGAGGCAATGAGCAGTTCTTC; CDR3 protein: CASSPPTAGGNEQFF
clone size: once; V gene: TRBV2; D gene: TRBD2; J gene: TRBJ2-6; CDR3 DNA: TGTGCCAGCAGTGAAGGTGGGGGGGTTAACGTCCTGACTTTC; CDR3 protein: CASSEGGGVNVLTF
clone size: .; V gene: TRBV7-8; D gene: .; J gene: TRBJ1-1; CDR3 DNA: TGTGCCAGCAGCTTTCGGGGTGAAGCTTTCTTT; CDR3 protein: CASSFRGEAFF
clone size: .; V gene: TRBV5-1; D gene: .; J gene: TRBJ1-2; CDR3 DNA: TGCGCCAGCAGCCCCTCCTCCGGGGGCTATGGCTACACCTTC; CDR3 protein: CASSPSSGGYGYTF
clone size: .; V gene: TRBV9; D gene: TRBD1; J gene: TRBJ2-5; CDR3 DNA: TGTGCCAGCAGCGCGGGACAGACAGTGGGGACCCAGTACTTC; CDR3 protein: CASSAGQTVGTQYF
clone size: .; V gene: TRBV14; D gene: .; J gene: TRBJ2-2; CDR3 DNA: TGTGCCAGCAGCCAAGAGGGGGACTCTCCCGCGAACACCGGGGAGCTGTTTTTT; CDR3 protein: CASSQEGDSPANTGELFF
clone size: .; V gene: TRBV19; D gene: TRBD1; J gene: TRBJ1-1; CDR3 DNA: TGTGCCAGTAGTATCCTAGTTGGGACAGGGGGTGAGACTGAAGCTTTCTTT; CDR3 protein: CASSILVGTGGETEAFF
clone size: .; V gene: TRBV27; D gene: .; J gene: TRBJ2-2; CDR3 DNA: TGTGCCAGCAGTTCGCCGGGACAAGACGGGGAGCTGTTTTTT; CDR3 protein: CASSSPGQDGELFF
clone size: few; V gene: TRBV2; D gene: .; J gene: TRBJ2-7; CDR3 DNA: TGTGCCAGCAGTGATAATTCGAGGGCCTACGAGCAGTACTTC; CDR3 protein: CASSDNSRAYEQYF
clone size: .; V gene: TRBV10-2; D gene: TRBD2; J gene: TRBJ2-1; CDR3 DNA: TGCGCCAGCACCAGTAAGGTAGCGGGAGAAGGTGAGCAGTTCTTC; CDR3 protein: CASTSKVAGEGEQFF
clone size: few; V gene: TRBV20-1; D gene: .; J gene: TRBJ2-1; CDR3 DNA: TGCAGTGGCCTCGCGAATGAGCAGTTCTTC; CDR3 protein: CSGLANEQFF
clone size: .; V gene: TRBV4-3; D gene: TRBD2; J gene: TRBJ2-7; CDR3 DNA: TGCGCCAGCAGCCAAGGTTCGGGAGGCCCCCACGAGCAGTACTTC; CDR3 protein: CASSQGSGGPHEQYF
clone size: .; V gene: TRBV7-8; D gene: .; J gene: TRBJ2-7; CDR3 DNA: TGTGCCAGCAGCTTAGAATCTGAGATTCTCGCTACCTACGAGCAGTACTTC; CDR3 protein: CASSLESEILATYEQYF
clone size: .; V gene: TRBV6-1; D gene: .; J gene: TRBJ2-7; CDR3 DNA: TGTGCCAGCAGTGAAACCTACCGATCCTACGAGCAGTACTTC; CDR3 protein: CASSETYRSYEQYF
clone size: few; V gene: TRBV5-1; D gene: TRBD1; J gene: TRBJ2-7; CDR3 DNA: TGCGCCAGCAGCGGGGACAGGGGTGGAGCCTACGAGCAGTACTTC; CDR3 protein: CASSGDRGGAYEQYF
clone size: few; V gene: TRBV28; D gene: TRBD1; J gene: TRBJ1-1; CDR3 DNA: TGTGCCAGCAGTTTGGGCTGGGGACAGGGGAGTACTGAAGCTTTCTTT; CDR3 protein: CASSLGWGQGSTEAFF
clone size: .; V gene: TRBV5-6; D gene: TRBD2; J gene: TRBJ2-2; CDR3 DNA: TGTGCCAGCAGCTTGTCTAGCGGGACGTACTTGAACACCGGGGAGCTGTTTTTT; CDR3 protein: CASSLSSGTYLNTGELFF
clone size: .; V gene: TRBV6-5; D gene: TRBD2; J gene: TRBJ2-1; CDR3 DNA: TGTGCCAGCAGTTACGGGCGGGAGTGTGAGCAGTTCTTC; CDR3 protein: CASSYGRECEQFF
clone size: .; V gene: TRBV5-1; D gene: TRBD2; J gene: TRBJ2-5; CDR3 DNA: TGCGCCAGCAGCTTTATTAGCGGGAGGGTCCGGGAGACCCAGTACTTC; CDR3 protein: CASSFISGRVRETQYF
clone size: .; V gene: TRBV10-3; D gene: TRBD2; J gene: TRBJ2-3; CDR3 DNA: TGTGCCCCACGGGGCGGGGGAACAATCGAGCCTAGCACAGATACGCAGTATTTT; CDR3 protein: CAPRGGGTIEPSTDTQYF
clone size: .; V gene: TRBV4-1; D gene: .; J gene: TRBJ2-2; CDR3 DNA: TGCGCCAGCTTAGGACAGTCCAGTGGGGAGCTGTTTTTT; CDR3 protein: CASLGQSSGELFF
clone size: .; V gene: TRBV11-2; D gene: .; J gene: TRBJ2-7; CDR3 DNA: TGTGCCAGCAGCTCCTCCGGGGGACTGTACGAGCAGTACTTC; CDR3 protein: CASSSSGGLYEQYF
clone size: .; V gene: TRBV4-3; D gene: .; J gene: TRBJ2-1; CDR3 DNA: TGCGCCAGCAGCCATGATCCGGTAGAGGGGAGGTACAATGAGCAGTTCTTC; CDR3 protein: CASSHDPVEGRYNEQFF
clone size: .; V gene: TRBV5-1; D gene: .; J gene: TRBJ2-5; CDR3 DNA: TGCGCCAGCAGCTTGGCGCAGCTCGGGGAGACCCAGTACTTC; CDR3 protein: CASSLAQLGETQYF
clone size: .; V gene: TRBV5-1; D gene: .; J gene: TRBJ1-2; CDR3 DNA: TGCGCCAGCAGCTTGGACAGAGTCGGAGGTTACACCTTC; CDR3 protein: CASSLDRVGGYTF
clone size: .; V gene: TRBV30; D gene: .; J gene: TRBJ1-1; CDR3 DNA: TGTGCCTGGAGTGTAGGGGGGGCCGGAAACACTGAAGCTTTCTTT; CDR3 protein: CAWSVGGAGNTEAFF
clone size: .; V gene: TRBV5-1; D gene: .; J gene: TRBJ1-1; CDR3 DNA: TGCGCCAGCAGCTTGTCAGCAGGATTGAACACTGAAGCTTTCTTT; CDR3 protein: CASSLSAGLNTEAFF
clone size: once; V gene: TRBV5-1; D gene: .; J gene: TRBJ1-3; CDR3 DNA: TGCGCCTGCAGCTTTAACAGGGATGTCTCTGGAAACACCATATATTTT; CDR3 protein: CACSFNRDVSGNTIYF
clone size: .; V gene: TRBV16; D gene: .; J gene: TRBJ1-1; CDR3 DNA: TGTGCCAGCAGCCCTCGGGGGGCTCGGACTGAAGCTTTCTTT; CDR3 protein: CASSPRGARTEAFF
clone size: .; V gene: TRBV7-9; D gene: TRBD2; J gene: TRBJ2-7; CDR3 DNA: TGTGCCAGCAGCCCCCCGGGCAGCGGGAGTCTCTACGAGCAGTACTTC; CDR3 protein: CASSPPGSGSLYEQYF